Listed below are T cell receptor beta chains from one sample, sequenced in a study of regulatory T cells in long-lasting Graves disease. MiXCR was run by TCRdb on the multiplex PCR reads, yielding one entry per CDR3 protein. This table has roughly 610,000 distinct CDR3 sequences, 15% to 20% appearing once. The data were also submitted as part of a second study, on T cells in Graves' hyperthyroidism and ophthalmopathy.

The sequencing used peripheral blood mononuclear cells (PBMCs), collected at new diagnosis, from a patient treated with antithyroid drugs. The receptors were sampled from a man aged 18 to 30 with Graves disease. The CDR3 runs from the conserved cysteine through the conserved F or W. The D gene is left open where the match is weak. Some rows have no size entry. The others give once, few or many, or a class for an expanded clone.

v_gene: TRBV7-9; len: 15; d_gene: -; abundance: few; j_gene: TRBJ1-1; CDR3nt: TGTGCCAGCAGCGCCCCAAGGGCGGCGAACACTGAAGCTTTCTTT; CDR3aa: CASSAPRAANTEAFF
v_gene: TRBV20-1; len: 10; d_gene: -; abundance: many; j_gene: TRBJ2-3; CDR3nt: TGCAGTGCTAGCACAGATACGCAGTATTTT; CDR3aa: CSASTDTQYF
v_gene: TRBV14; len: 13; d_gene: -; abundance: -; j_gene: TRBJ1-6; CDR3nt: TGTGCCAGCACGGCCGGGGCCCGGTCACCCCTCCACTTT; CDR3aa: CASTAGARSPLHF
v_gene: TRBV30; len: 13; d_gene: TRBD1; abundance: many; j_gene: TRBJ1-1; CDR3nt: TGTGCCTGCATGACAGGGGATTGGACTGAAGCTTTCTTT; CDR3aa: CACMTGDWTEAFF
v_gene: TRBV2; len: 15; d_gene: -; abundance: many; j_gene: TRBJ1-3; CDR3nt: TGTGCCAGCAGTGAAGAGGGGTCCTCTGGAAACACCATATATTTT; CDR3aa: CASSEEGSSGNTIYF
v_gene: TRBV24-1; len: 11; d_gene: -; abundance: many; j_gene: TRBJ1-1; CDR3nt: TGTGCCACCAGTTTTGACACTGAAGCTTTCTTT; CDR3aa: CATSFDTEAFF
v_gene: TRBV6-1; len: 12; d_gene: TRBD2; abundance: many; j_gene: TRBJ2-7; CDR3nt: TGTGCCATCCGGGACTACCACTACGAGCAGTACTTC; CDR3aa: CAIRDYHYEQYF
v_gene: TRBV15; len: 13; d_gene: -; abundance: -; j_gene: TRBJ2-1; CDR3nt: TGTGCCACCAATAAAGTACCGAACAATGAGCAGTTCTTC; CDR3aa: CATNKVPNNEQFF
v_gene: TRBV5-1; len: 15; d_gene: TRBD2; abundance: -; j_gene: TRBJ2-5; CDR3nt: TGCGCCAGCAACCCCGGGACTAGCGGGCAAGAGACCCAGTACTTC; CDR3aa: CASNPGTSGQETQYF
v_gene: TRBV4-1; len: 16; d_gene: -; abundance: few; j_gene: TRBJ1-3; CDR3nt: TGCGCCAGCAGCCAAGAGAGGGCAGGGGCCCTAAACACCATATATTTT; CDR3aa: CASSQERAGALNTIYF
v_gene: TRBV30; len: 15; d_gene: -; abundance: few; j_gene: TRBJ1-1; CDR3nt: TGTGCCTGGAGTGTAGGACGCGGGGGGGGGACTGAAGCTTTCTTT; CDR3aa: CAWSVGRGGGTEAFF
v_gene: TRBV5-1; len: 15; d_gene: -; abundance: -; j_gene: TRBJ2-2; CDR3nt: TGCGCCAGCAGCTCGACCAGGAGATACACCGGGGAGCTGTTTTTT; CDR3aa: CASSSTRRYTGELFF
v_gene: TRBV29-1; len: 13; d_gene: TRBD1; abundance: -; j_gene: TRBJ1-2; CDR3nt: TGCAACGTTGTACCCCAGGGGGCGGAAGGCTACACCTTC; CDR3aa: CNVVPQGAEGYTF
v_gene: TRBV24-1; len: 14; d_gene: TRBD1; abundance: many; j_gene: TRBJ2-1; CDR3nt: TGTGCCACCAGGCGCGACAGGGGAGACAATGAGCAGTTCTTC; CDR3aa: CATRRDRGDNEQFF
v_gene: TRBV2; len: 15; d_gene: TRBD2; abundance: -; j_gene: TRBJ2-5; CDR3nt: TGTGCCAGCACCTGGACTAGCGGGAGGGAAGAGACCCAGTACTTC; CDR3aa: CASTWTSGREETQYF
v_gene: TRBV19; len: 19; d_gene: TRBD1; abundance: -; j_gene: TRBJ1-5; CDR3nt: TGTGCCAGTAGTATAGCGACAGGGGCACGATCTTTTAGCAATCAGCCCCAGCATTTT; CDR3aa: CASSIATGARSFSNQPQHF
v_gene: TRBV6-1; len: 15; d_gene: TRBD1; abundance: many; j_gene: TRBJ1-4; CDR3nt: TGTGCCAGCAGTGCCTACAGGGGGCGGCGGGAAAAACTGTTTTTT; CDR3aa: CASSAYRGRREKLFF
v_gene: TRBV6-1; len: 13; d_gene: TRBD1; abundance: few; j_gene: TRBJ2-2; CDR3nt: TGTGCCAGCATAGGGACAGAGGCCGGGGAGCTGTTTTTT; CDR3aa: CASIGTEAGELFF
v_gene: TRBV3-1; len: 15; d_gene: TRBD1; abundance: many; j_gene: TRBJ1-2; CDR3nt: TGTGCCAGCAGCCAGCCGGGACAGCGGGGGGGTGGCTACACCTTC; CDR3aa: CASSQPGQRGGGYTF
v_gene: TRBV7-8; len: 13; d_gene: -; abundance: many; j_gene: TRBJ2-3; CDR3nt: TGTGCCAGCAGCTTAGTAGCAGCAGATACGCAGTATTTT; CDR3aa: CASSLVAADTQYF
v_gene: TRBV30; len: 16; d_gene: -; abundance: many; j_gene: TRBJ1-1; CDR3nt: TGTGCCTGGAGTGTAAAGGGCGGGGGAGGGAACACTGAAGCTTTCTTT; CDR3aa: CAWSVKGGGGNTEAFF
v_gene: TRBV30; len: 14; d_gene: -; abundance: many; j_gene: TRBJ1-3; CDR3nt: TGTGCCTGGAGGATACAAGGGCCCTCGAACACCATATATTTT; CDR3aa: CAWRIQGPSNTIYF
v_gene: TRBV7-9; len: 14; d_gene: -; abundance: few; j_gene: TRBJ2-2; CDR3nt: TGTGCCAGCAGCTTATCGGGGGAACCCGGGGAGCTGTTTTTT; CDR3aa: CASSLSGEPGELFF
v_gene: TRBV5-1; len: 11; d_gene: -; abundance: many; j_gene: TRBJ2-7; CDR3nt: TGCGCCAGCAGCGACCACGCGGAGCAGTACTTC; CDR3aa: CASSDHAEQYF
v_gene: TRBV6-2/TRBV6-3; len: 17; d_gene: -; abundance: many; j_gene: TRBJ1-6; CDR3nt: TGTGCCAGCACCCTTCGGGGGGCCCGCTCCTATAATTCACCCCTCCACTTT; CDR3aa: CASTLRGARSYNSPLHF
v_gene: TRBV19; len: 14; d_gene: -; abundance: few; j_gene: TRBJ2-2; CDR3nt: TGTGCCAGTACAACCCACGGTTCCACCGGGGAGCTGTTTTTT; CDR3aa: CASTTHGSTGELFF
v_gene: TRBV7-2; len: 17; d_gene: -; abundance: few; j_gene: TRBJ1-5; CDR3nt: TGTGCCAGCAGCTTAGACCGGGTAGGGTGGTCTTCTCAGCCCCAGCATTTT; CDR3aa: CASSLDRVGWSSQPQHF
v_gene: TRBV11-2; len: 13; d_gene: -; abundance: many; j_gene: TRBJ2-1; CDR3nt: TGTGCCAGCAGCACCTACTTTCGGGACAAGCAGTTCTTC; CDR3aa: CASSTYFRDKQFF
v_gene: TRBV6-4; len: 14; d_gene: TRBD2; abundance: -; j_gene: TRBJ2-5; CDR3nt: TGTTACCAAGGACTAGCGGGAGAAGGAGAGACCCAGTACTTC; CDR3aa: CYQGLAGEGETQYF
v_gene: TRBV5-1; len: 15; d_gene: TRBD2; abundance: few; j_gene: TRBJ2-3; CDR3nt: TGCGCCAGCAATCTAGCGGGAGGATCGCCAGATACGCAGTATTTT; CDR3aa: CASNLAGGSPDTQYF
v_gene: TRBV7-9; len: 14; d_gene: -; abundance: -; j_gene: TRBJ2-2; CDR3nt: TGTGCCAGCAGCATACAGGGGACTCCCGGGGAGCTGTTTTTT; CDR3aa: CASSIQGTPGELFF
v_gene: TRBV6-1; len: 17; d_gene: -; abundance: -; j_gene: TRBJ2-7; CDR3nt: TGTGCCAGCAGCGATTATAATCTCCGACAGAACCTCTACGAGCAGTACTTC; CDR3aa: CASSDYNLRQNLYEQYF
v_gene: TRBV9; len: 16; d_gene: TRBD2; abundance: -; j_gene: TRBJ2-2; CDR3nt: TGTGCCAGCAGCGAGGGACTAGCGGGCCACACCGGGGAGCTGTTTTTT; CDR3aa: CASSEGLAGHTGELFF
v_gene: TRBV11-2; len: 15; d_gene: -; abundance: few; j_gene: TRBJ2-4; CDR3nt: TGTGCCAGCAGCTTGACACGGGGCTTTGGAAACATTCAGTACTTC; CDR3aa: CASSLTRGFGNIQYF
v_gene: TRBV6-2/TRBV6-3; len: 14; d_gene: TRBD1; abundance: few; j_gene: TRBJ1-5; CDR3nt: TGTGCCAGCAGTTCCGGACAGGGCCCCCAGCCCCAGCATTTT; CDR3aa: CASSSGQGPQPQHF
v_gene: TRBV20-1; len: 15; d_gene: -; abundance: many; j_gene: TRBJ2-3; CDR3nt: TGCAGTGCTGTCCCGTCAGGGGCAGTTTCAGATACGCAGTATTTT; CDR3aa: CSAVPSGAVSDTQYF
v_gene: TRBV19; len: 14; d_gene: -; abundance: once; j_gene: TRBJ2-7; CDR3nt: TGTGCCAGTAGTATAAAGAGCCAGGGCTACGAGCAGTACTTC; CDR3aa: CASSIKSQGYEQYF
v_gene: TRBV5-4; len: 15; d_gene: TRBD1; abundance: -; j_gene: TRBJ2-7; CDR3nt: TGTGCCAGCAGCACCGGGACAGGGAGTTTATACGAGCAGTACTTC; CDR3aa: CASSTGTGSLYEQYF
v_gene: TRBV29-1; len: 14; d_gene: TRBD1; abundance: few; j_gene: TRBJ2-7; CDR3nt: TGCAGCGCCACTGGGGGCTACAGGGGGAGCGAGCAGTACTTC; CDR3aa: CSATGGYRGSEQYF
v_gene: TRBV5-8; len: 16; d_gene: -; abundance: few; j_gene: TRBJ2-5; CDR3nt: TGTGCCAGCAGCGGTGGACAGAGCCCATACCAAGAGACCCAGTACTTC; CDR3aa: CASSGGQSPYQETQYF
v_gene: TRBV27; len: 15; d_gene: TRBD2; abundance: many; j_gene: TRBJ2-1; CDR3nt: TGTGCCAGCAGTCCTATGAGCGGGGTTGACAATGAGCAGTTCTTC; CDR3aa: CASSPMSGVDNEQFF
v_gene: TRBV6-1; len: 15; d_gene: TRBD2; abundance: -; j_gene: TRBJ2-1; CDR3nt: TGTGCCAGCAGCTCTACTAGCGGGGTCAATAATGAGCAGTTCTTC; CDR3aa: CASSSTSGVNNEQFF
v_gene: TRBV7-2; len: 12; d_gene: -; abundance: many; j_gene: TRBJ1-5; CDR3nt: TGTGCCAGCAGCCGCCAGGGGCAGCCCCAGCATTTT; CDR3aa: CASSRQGQPQHF
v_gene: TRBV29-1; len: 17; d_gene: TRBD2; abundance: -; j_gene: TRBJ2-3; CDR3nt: TGCAGCGTTGAAGAACGAGGACTAGCGGGGGGGGGTAATACGCAGTATTTT; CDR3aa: CSVEERGLAGGGNTQYF
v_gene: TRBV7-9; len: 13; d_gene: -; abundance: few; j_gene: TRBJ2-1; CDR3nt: TGTGCCAGCAGTCGAATGAGTGAAGATGAGCAGTTCTTC; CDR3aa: CASSRMSEDEQFF
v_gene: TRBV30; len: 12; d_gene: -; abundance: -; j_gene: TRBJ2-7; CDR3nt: TGTGCCAGGAGTGTAGGGGACTACGAGCAGTACTTC; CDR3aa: CARSVGDYEQYF
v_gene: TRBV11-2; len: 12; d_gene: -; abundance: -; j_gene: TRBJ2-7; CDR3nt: TGTGCCAGCAGCGGACTCGGGGTCGAGCAGTACTTC; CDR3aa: CASSGLGVEQYF
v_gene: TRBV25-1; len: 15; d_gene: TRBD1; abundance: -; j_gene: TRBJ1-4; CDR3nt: TGTGCCAGCAGTGAAACGACAGGGAGGAGTGAAAAACTGTTTTTT; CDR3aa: CASSETTGRSEKLFF
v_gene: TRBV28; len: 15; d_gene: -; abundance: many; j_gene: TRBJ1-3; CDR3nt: TGTGCCAGCAGTTTATCCGGTCTCGGGGTAAACACCATATATTTT; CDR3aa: CASSLSGLGVNTIYF
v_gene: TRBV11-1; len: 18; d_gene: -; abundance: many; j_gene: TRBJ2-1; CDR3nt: TGTGCCAGCAGCTTAGGTTTCTTTCTTCGGCGGGACCACAATGAGCAGTTCTTC; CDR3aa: CASSLGFFLRRDHNEQFF
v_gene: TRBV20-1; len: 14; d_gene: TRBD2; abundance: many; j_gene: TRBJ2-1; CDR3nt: TGCAGAGTAGATTCGGGAGGCTACTACAATGAGCAGTTCTTC; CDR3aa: CRVDSGGYYNEQFF
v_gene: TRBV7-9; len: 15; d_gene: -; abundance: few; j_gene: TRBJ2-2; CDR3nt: TGTGCCAGCGATAGGGGAACAGGGAGGACCGGGGAGCTGTTTTTT; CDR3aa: CASDRGTGRTGELFF
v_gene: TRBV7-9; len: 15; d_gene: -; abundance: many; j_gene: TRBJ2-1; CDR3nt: TGTGCCAGTACTTCCGGGACTCGGACTTTGAATGAGCAGTTCTTC; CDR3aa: CASTSGTRTLNEQFF